The 14 T cell receptor beta chains reported below all come from one sample, sequenced in a study of blood T cell repertoires in COVID-19. Assay: immunoSEQ multiplex PCR; the TCRdb copy retains only in-frame clones and omits some. The sample records 300,000 to 450,000 clones, about 87% being singletons. The sequencing input was peripheral blood. The receptors were gathered from a woman aged 25 to 45 with COVID-19, enrolled during active disease.

The chain joins TRBV9 to TRBJ2-1, with 10 bases lining up with TRBD2. CDR3 length: 15 amino acids. V dropped 4 bases and J dropped 7; count of bases not matched to a gene: 8. Per germline, CDR1 SGDLS and CDR2 YYNGEE. The CDR3 sequence: CASSPLAGVPNEQFF. Here the CDR3 DNA reads TGTGCCAGCAGCCCGCTAGCGGGAGTTCCAAATGAGCAGTTCTTC.

The J gene is TRBJ2-1, the V gene TRBV7-9, with D possibly being TRBD1 (6 bases). Germline assignment: CDR1 SEHNR and CDR2 FQNEAQ (reference sequence). This CDR3 contains 13 residues. V shed 5 bases and J shed 5 bases, with 10 bases lying between them. The CDR3 spells CASSAEGDNEQFF. In nucleotides, the CDR3 is TGTGCCAGCAGCGCCGAGGGGGACAATGAGCAGTTCTTC.

This chain connects TRBV28 to TRBJ2-1; 8 bases match TRBD1. V shed 6 bases and J 5 bases; nucleotides not matched to a gene: 6. The V gene's germline CDR1 is MDHEN and CDR2 SYDVKM. CDR3 length: 14 amino acids. This chain's CDR3 is CASSYDRGNNEQFF. CDR3 in DNA: TGTGCCAGCAGCTATGACAGGGGCAACAATGAGCAGTTCTTC.

J is TRBJ1-5 and V is TRBV10-1; D is ambiguous. The germline V and J ends were trimmed by 5 bases and 4 bases, with 18 bases remaining between them. The CDR3 length is 16 residues. In germline, CDR1 is WNHNN, CDR2 SYGVQD (reference sequence). CDR3 region: CASSPRIGRENQPQHF. CDR3 in DNA: TGCGCCAGCAGTCCCCGTATAGGACGGGAAAATCAGCCCCAGCATTTT.

This rearrangement joins TRBV6-5 to TRBJ1-2; D possibly corresponds to TRBD1 (6 bases). V shed 5 bases and J shed 6 bases, with 10 bases lying between them. The CDR3 has 12 residues. CDR1 is MNHEY and CDR2 is SVGAGI in the germline V gene. The DNA of the CDR3 is TGTGCCAGCAGTCCCCGACAGGATGGCTACACCTTC. This gives the protein CASSPRQDGYTF.

Comments on this clone: Other DNA sequences in the sample encode the same CDR3. CDR3 nucleotide sequence: TGTGCCAGCAGACCTAGCTCTGGAAACACCATATATTTT. Protein product: CASRPSSGNTIYF. The rearrangement uses TRBV6-5 and TRBJ1-3; D unclear. Germline V lookup: CDR1 MNHEY, CDR2 SVGAGI. The CDR3 has 13 amino acids. Between the trimmed V and J ends, which lost 6 bases and 0 bases, there was a span of 6 bases.

The chain links TRBV9 to TRBJ1-3; 10 bases line up with TRBD1. The CDR3 length is 16 residues. The germline V gene has CDR1 SGDLS and CDR2 YYNGEE. V lost 3 bases, J lost 4 bases, and 7 bases stayed unmatched. The CDR3 loop reads CASSARQGAEGNTIYF. CDR3 DNA sequence: TGTGCCAGCAGCGCACGACAGGGGGCGGAAGGAAACACCATATATTTT.

The J gene is TRBJ2-2, the V gene TRBV24-1, with 16 bases that match TRBD2. Looked up from germline, CDR1 is KGHDR and CDR2 is SFDVKD. V lost 4 bases and J lost 5; bases outside the gene matches: 9. The CDR3 sequence is 19 residues long. For the CDR3, the DNA is TGTGCCACCAGTGACCTGGGACTAGCGGGAGGGCCAAGGACCGGGGAGCTGTTTTTT. It encodes CATSDLGLAGGPRTGELFF.

The chain uses TRBV5-1 and TRBJ2-7; 10 nucleotides agree with TRBD2. Germline V gene data show CDR1 as SGHRS and CDR2 as YFSETQ. V gave up 0 bases and J gave up 2 bases; unmatched junction bases: 14. CDR3 length: 19 amino acids. The CDR3: CASSLAGSSGSFQTYEQYF. For the CDR3, the DNA is TGCGCCAGCAGCTTGGCCGGGTCTAGCGGGAGTTTTCAGACCTACGAGCAGTACTTC.

The V call is TRBV6-5, the J call TRBJ2-7; 8 nucleotides match TRBD1. The CDR3 runs 13 residues. Germline V gene sequence: CDR1 MNHEY, CDR2 SVGAGI. The J segment lost 4 bases and the V segment lost 4 bases, leaving 3 bases of the junction unmatched. The CDR3 region has the DNA TGTGCCAGCAGTTTGGACAGGGCGTACGAGCAGTACTTC. Its translation is CASSLDRAYEQYF.

V and J are TRBV14 and TRBJ2-3; no reliable D call. CDR1 is SGHDN, CDR2 FVKESK, per germline. This CDR3 has 15 amino acids. V was cut by 1 base and J by 2 bases, with 10 bases left in between. The chain's CDR3 is CASSQGSSNTDTQYF. The CDR3 DNA follows: TGTGCCAGCAGCCAAGGCTCCTCTAACACAGATACGCAGTATTTT.

Details on this clone: The sample holds other DNA sequences that translate to the same CDR3. The chain has TRBV7-8 and TRBJ1-1, with D tentatively TRBD1 (6 bases). The germline V and J ends were trimmed by 1 base and 2 bases, with 8 bases remaining between them. Germline assignment: CDR1 SGHVS and CDR2 FQNEAQ. The CDR3 has 14 residues. CDR3 region: CASSLGTANTEAFF. The CDR3 coding sequence is TGTGCCAGCAGCTTAGGGACAGCTAACACTGAAGCTTTCTTT.

The J gene is TRBJ1-3, the V gene TRBV5-1; D call uncertain. Germline assignment: CDR1 SGHRS and CDR2 YFSETQ. The CDR3 has 17 residues. The ends were cut back, 0 bases at V and 0 bases at J, with 13 bases in the middle. As DNA, the CDR3 is TGCGCCAGCAGCTTGGAAGCCCCATTAAGCTCTGGAAACACCATATATTTT. It codes for CASSLEAPLSSGNTIYF.

V is TRBV10-3 and J is TRBJ2-3, with 14 bases matching TRBD2. The germline V gene has CDR1 ENHRY and CDR2 SYGVKD. V lost 6 bases, J lost 1 base, and 3 bases stayed unmatched. The CDR3 covers 16 residues. The CDR3 protein is CAIRGTSGSGTDTQYF. The DNA of the CDR3 is TGTGCCATCAGGGGGACTAGCGGGAGCGGCACAGATACGCAGTATTTT.